This note documents a single T cell receptor beta chain sequence. Some clones are missing from TCRdb's copy, which holds only in-frame ones; the method was immunoSEQ multiplex PCR. The data contain 320,000 or so clones, 85% of them seen just once; the ten biggest clones take up approximately 1.9%. Trimming removed 7 bases from V and 4 bases from J, with 8 bases in between. The CDR3 loop spans 12 amino acids. The germline V gene has CDR1 MNHEY and CDR2 SVGAGI. This entry is derived from a study of blood T cell repertoires in COVID-19. At the level of the study: Material from acute and convalescent COVID-19 was sourced from the United States, Italy and Spain.

Within 2 weeks before study entry, exposed participants met a COVID-19 case. The sequencing input was PBMCs or T cells enriched from blood (not recorded which). The chain combines TRBV6-5 with TRBJ1-3; D may be TRBD1 (5 bases). The sequence came from a woman between 25 and 40 years old who had been exposed to COVID-19. The chain's CDR3 is CASTNRGNTIYF. CDR3 DNA sequence: TGTGCCAGCACCAACAGGGGAAACACCATATATTTT.